The TCR beta chain described here comes from a study of cytomegalovirus exposure and HLA in healthy donors. On the study more broadly: Prior work identified around 120 million unique TCR beta sequences in around 170 million T cells. Whole-study results and caveats: TCR beta chain V- and J-gene trimming was linked, in a later analysis, to a missense variant in DCLRE1C.

Regarding this clone: Its antigen remains unidentified.

Per germline, CDR1 MNHEY and CDR2 SVGAGI. Trimming shortened V by 2 bases and J by 6 bases, and 11 bases separated the two germline ends. This CDR3 has 14 amino acids. The PCR ran on 60 Vbeta and 13 Jbeta primers. Clones were sequenced by immunoSEQ multiplex PCR, and TCRdb holds only the in-frame ones, with some missing. Among 150,000 to 200,000 clones listed, approximately 70% were seen once. This TCR was sampled from a woman under 40 in good health and CMV-seronegative. J is TRBJ2-1 and V is TRBV6-5; a weak D match, TRBD2 (6 bases). Sequenced sample: PBMCs. In DNA, the CDR3 is TGTGCCAGCAGTTACCTTGGAGGGTCCAATGAGCAGTTCTTC. It is translated as CASSYLGGSNEQFF.